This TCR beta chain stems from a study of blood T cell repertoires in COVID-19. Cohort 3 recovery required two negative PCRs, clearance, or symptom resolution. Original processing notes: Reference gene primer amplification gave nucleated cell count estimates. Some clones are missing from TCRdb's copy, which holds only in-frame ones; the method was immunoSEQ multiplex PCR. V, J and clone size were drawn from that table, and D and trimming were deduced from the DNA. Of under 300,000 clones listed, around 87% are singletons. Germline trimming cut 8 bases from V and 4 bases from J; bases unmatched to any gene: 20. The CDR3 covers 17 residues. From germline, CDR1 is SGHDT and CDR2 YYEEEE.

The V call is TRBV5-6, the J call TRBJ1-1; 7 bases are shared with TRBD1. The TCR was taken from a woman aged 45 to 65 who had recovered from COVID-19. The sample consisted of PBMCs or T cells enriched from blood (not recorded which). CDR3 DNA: TGTGCCAGTACTCCTTCATCTGAGGGGGCATTGATCACTGAAGCTTTCTTT. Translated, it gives CASTPSSEGALITEAFF.